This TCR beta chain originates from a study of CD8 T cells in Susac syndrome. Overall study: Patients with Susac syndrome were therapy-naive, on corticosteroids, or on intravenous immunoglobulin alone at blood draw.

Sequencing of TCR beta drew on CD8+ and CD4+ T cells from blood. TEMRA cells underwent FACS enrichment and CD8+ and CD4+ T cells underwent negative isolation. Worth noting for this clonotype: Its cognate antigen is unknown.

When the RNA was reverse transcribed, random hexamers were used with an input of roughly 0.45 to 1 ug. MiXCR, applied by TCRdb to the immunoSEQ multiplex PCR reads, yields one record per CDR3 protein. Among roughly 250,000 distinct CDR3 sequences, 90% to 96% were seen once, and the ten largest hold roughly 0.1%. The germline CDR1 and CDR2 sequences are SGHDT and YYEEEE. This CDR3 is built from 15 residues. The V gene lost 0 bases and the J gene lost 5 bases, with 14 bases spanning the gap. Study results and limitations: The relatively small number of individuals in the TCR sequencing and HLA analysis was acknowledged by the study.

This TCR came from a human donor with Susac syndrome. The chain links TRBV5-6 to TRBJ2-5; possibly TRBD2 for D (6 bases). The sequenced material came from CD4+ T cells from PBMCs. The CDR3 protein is CASSLVPGVGETQYF. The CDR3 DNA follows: TGTGCCAGCAGCTTGGTCCCGGGAGTCGGGGAGACCCAGTACTTC.